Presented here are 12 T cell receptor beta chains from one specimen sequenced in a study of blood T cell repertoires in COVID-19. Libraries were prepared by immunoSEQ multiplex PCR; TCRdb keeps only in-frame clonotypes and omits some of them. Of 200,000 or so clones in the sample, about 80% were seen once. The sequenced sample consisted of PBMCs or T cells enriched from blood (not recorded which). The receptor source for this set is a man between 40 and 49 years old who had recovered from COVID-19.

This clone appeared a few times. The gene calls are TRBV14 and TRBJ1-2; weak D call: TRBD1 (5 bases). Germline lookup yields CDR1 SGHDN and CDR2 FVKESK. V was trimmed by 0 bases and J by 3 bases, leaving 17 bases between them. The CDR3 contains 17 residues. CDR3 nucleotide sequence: TGTGCCAGCAGCCAAGATTCCGGACCGCAGGGTTACTATGGCTACACCTTC. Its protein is CASSQDSGPQGYYGYTF.

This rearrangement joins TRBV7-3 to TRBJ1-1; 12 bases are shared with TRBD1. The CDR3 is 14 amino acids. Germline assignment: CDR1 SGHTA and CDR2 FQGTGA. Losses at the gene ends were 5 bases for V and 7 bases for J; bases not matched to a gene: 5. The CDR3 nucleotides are TGTGCCAGCAGCCCAGGGACAGGGGGCGGTGAAGCTTTCTTT. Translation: CASSPGTGGGEAFF.

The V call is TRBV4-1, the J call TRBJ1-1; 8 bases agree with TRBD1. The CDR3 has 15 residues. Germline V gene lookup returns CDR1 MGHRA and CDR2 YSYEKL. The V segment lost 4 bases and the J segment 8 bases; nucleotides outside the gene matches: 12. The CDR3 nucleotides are TGCGCCAGCAGCCGATCGACAGGGGCGCTAACCGAAGCTTTCTTT. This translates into CASSRSTGALTEAFF.

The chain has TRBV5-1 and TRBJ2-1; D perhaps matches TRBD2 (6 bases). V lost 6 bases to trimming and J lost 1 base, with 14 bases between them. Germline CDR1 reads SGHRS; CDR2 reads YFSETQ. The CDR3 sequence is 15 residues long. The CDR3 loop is CASKVEGWSYNEQFF. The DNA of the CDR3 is TGCGCCAGCAAGGTGGAGGGGTGGTCCTACAATGAGCAGTTCTTC.

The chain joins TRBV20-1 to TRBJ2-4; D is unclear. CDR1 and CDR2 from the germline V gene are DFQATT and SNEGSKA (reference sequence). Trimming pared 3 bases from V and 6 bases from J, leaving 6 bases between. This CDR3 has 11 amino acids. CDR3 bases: TGCAGTGCTAGCCTTCGAAACATTCAGTACTTC. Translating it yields CSASLRNIQYF.

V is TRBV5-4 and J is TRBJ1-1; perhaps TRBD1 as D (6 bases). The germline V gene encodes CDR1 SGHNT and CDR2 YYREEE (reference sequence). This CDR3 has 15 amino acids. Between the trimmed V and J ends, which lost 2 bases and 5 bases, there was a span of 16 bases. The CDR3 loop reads CASSLWGRRGTEAFF. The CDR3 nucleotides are TGTGCCAGCAGCTTATGGGGGCGCAGAGGTACTGAAGCTTTCTTT.

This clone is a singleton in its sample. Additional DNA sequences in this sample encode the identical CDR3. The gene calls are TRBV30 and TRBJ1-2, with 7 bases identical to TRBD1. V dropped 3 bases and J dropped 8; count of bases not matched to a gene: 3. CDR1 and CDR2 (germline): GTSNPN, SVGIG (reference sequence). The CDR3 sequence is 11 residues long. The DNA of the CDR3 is TGTGCCTGGAGGACAGGGTTGGGCTACACCTTC. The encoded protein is CAWRTGLGYTF.

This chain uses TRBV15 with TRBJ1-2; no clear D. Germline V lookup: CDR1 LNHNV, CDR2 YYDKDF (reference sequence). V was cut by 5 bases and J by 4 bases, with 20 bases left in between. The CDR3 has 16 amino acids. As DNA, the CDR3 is TGTGCCACCAGCCCTTCGAGTAAATGGGCAGGCTATGGCTACACCTTC. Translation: CATSPSSKWAGYGYTF. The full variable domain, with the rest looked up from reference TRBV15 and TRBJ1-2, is DAMVIQNPRYQVTQFGKPVTLSCSQTLNHNVMYWYQQKSSQAPKLLFHYYDKDFNNEADTPDNFQSRRPNTSFCFLDIRSPGLGDTAMYLCATSPSSKWAGYGYTFGSGTRLTVV.

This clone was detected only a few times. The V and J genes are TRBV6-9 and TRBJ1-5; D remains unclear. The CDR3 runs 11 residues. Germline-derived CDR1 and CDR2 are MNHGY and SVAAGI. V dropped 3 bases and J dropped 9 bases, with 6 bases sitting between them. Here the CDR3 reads CASSYRVPQHF. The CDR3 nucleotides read TGTGCCAGCAGTTACCGCGTGCCCCAGCATTTT.

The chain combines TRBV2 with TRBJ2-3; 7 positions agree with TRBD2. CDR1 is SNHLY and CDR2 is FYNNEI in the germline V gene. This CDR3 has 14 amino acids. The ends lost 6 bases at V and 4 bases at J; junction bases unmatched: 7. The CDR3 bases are TGTGCCAGCAGACCGGAGCGGGACGCAGATACGCAGTATTTT. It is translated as CASRPERDADTQYF.

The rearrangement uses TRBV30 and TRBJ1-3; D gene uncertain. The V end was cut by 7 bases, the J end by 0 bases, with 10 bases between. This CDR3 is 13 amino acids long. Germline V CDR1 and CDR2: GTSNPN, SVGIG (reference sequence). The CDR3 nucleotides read TGTGCCTACACCGGGTTCTCTGGAAACACCATATATTTT. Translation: CAYTGFSGNTIYF.

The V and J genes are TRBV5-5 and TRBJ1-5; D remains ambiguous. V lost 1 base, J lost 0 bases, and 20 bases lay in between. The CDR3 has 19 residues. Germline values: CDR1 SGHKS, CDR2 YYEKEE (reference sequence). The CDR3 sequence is CASSLLFGVAADSNQPQHF. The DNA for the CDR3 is TGTGCCAGCAGCTTGCTTTTTGGTGTGGCTGCTGATAGCAATCAGCCCCAGCATTTT.